Below, 23 T cell receptor beta chains from the same sample are listed, as sequenced in a study of yellow fever vaccine responses in identical twins. TCRdb reprocessed the RT-PCR reads with MiXCR, giving one entry per CDR3 protein. Among roughly 2,800 distinct CDR3 sequences listed, 75% to 85% were seen once. The sample was T cells from blood (PBMCs), unsorted or a sorted subset (not recorded which), taken before or after yellow fever vaccination (not recorded which). The receptor source for this set is a female donor who received the yellow fever vaccine.

The rearrangement links TRBV7-6 to TRBJ2-2; D is uncertain. Trimming cost V 0 bases and J 0 bases, with 8 bases left between them. Per germline, CDR1 SGHVS and CDR2 FNYEAQ. The CDR3 is 16 residues long. CDR3 region: CASSLAQAANTGELFF. CDR3 coding DNA: TGTGCCAGCAGCTTAGCCCAGGCCGCGAACACCGGGGAGCTGTTTTTT.

The chain uses TRBV24-1 and TRBJ1-5; perhaps TRBD1 as D (5 bases). Germline V gives CDR1 KGHDR, CDR2 SFDVKD. The CDR3 covers 13 residues. V lost 9 bases to trimming and J lost 5 bases, with 13 bases between them. CDR3 protein: CATASRADQPQHF. In nucleotides, the CDR3 is TGTGCCACCGCTTCCAGGGCCGATCAGCCCCAGCATTTT.

The gene calls are TRBV4-1 and TRBJ1-5; no reliable D call. Germline values: CDR1 MGHRA, CDR2 YSYEKL. V was pared by 1 base and J by 5 bases, with 9 bases between. The CDR3 has 14 amino acids. DNA of the CDR3: TGCGCCAGCAGCCAAGCGGGGTTTGATCAGCCCCAGCATTTT. Residues: CASSQAGFDQPQHF.

The V gene is TRBV4-2, the J gene TRBJ2-7; D might be TRBD2 (5 bases). The CDR3 runs to 14 residues. Trimming took off 4 bases at V and 1 base at J, with 11 bases between the two ends. CDR1 LGHNA and CDR2 YNFKEQ come from the germline V gene. The CDR3 bases are TGTGCCAGCAGCCCTGAGGCGGGTTCCTACGAGCAGTACTTC. As protein: CASSPEAGSYEQYF.

The genes are TRBV7-6 and TRBJ1-2; TRBD1 might be the D (5 bases). Germline CDR1 is SGHVS and CDR2 is FNYEAQ. V shed 2 bases and J shed 8 bases, with 12 bases lying between them. This CDR3 region has 13 residues. The CDR3 DNA follows: TGTGCCAGCAGCTTACCCGGGGCGGGAGGCTACACCTTC. Encoded protein: CASSLPGAGGYTF.

The chain carries TRBV29-1 and TRBJ2-1; D remains unclear. Germline V gene data show CDR1 as SQVTM and CDR2 as ANQGSEA. The V gene lost 5 bases and the J gene lost 1 base, with 12 bases spanning the gap. The CDR3 is 14 amino acids. DNA for the CDR3: TGCAGCGTTACGCTTATGGGGTCCTACAATGAGCAGTTCTTC. Encoded protein: CSVTLMGSYNEQFF.

This clonotype has more than one count but fewer than ten. The genes are TRBV4-1 and TRBJ1-6; a possible D gene is TRBD1 (5 bases). The CDR3 is 14 amino acids. V shed 0 bases and J shed 8 bases, with 8 bases lying between them. CDR1 is MGHRA, CDR2 YSYEKL, per germline. The CDR3 is CASSQESGYSPLHF. DNA of the CDR3: TGCGCCAGCAGCCAAGAGTCAGGGTATTCACCCCTCCACTTT.

This clonotype was observed a few times. CDR3 coding DNA: TGCAGCGTTGAGATCCCCACGGGCAGGCCCCGGTACACCTTC. Residues: CSVEIPTGRPRYTF. This chain joins TRBV29-1 and TRBJ1-2; D gene uncertain. The CDR3 totals 14 residues. Trimming took 3 bases from V and 11 from J, leaving 22 bases between them. CDR1 is SQVTM, CDR2 ANQGSEA, per germline.

This rearrangement joins TRBV18 to TRBJ2-5; TRBD1 might be the D (6 bases). Per germline, CDR1 KGHSH and CDR2 LQKENI. V was clipped by 3 bases and J by 7 bases, with 15 bases between them. This CDR3 comprises 14 residues. The CDR3 nucleotides read TGTGCCAGCTCACCGGGGACACCTACCCTGACCCAGTACTTC. Its translation is CASSPGTPTLTQYF.

The chain couples TRBV4-2 to TRBJ2-7; 7 bases fit TRBD2. The CDR3 is 15 amino acids. The germline CDR1 and CDR2 sequences are LGHNA and YNFKEQ. The V and J ends lost 1 base and 4 bases, in that order; junction bases with no gene match: 7. CDR3 amino acids: CASSQGASGVYEQYF. As DNA, the CDR3 is TGTGCCAGCAGCCAAGGGGCTAGCGGAGTTTACGAGCAGTACTTC.

This rearrangement joins TRBV20-1 to TRBJ2-5; D not resolved. CDR3 length equals 13 residues. Germline CDR1 DFQATT, CDR2 SNEGSKA (reference sequence). V lost 3 bases to trimming and J lost 2 bases, with 10 bases between them. Here the CDR3 reads CSARPPTQETQYF. As DNA, the CDR3 is TGCAGTGCTAGGCCTCCTACTCAAGAGACCCAGTACTTC.

The CDR3 DNA sequence: TGTGCCAGCAGCTTAGTCGGGTCTAGCCCAGAGACCCAGTACTTC. It specifies CASSLVGSSPETQYF. This chain joins TRBV7-2 and TRBJ2-5; a possible D gene is TRBD2 (5 bases). The CDR3 spans 15 residues. The germline V gene encodes CDR1 SGHTA and CDR2 FQGNSA. Between the trimmed V and J ends, which lost 1 base and 4 bases, there was a span of 13 bases.

The chain recombines TRBV7-1 with TRBJ2-2; possibly TRBD1 for D (5 bases). TRBV7-1 is placed among ORFs of uncertain function. The V end was cut by 3 bases, the J end by 2 bases, with 10 bases between. There are 15 residues in the CDR3. The CDR3 DNA sequence: TGTGCCAGCAGCTCGGGGCGGAGAAACACCGGGGAGCTGTTTTTT. Its protein product is CASSSGRRNTGELFF.

This chain joins TRBV19 and TRBJ2-1; TRBD1 matches 7 bases. This CDR3 region has 13 residues. CDR1 and CDR2 from the germline V gene are LNHDA and SQIVND (reference sequence). The V gene end was trimmed by 10 bases and the J gene end by 7 bases; junction bases not matched to a gene: 10. The CDR3 protein is CATRQGSVNEQFF. CDR3 DNA sequence: TGTGCCACCAGACAGGGAAGTGTGAATGAGCAGTTCTTC.

The J gene is TRBJ2-3, the V gene TRBV6-2 or TRBV6-3, with D tentatively TRBD1 (5 bases). Germline V CDR1 and CDR2: MNHEY, SVGEGT. The ends were cut back, 6 bases at V and 4 bases at J, with 14 bases in the middle. The CDR3 has 14 residues. The CDR3 nucleotides read TGTGCCAGCAGCTCCTCACAGGAAGCAGATACGCAGTATTTT. Translated: CASSSSQEADTQYF.

The CDR3 region is CASSSQGFRASYEQYF. CDR3 DNA: TGTGCCAGCAGCTCTCAGGGCTTCAGGGCATCCTACGAGCAGTACTTC. The J gene is TRBJ2-7, the V gene TRBV7-1; D possibly corresponds to TRBD1 (5 bases). TRBV7-1 is designated an ORF whose function remains uncertain. V was cut by 3 bases and J by 1 base, with 16 bases left in between. The CDR3 covers 16 residues.

The chain combines TRBV12-3 or TRBV12-4 with TRBJ2-5; D possibly corresponds to TRBD2 (7 bases). Trimming removed 3 bases from V and 5 bases from J, with 22 bases in between. CDR3 length: 17 residues. The CDR3, as DNA: TGTGCCAGCAGTTTGACCCTTTCGGCGGGGGCCCAGGAGACCCAGTACTTC. It specifies CASSLTLSAGAQETQYF.

The chain joins TRBV4-3 to TRBJ2-7; TRBD1 matches at 9 bases. The length of the CDR3 is 14 residues. V dropped 0 bases and J dropped 4; count of bases not matched to a gene: 1. CDR1 is LGHNA, CDR2 YSLEER, per germline. Here the CDR3 reads CASSQDGQGYEQYF. In DNA, the CDR3 is TGCGCCAGCAGCCAAGACGGACAGGGGTACGAGCAGTACTTC.

This clonotype was detected only a few times. The V gene is TRBV20-1, the J gene TRBJ2-7, with 9 bases matching TRBD1. J gave up 3 bases and V 3 bases, and 6 bases lay outside the gene matches. Germline CDR1 is DFQATT and CDR2 is SNEGSKA (reference sequence). CDR3 length equals 14 residues. DNA of the CDR3: TGCAGTGCTAGGGAGGGACAGGGTAACTACGAGCAGTACTTC. Translated, it gives CSAREGQGNYEQYF.

This clonotype was counted between two and nine times. The chain has TRBV7-9 and TRBJ2-3, with 7 positions matching TRBD2. The CDR3 is 17 residues long. The V segment lost 4 bases and the J segment 3 bases; nucleotides outside the gene matches: 13. Germline CDR1 SEHNR, CDR2 FQNEAQ (reference sequence). CDR3 sequence (DNA): TGTGCCAGCAGCTCACAAAGCGGGGCCCTACGGACAGATACGCAGTATTTT. This encodes CASSSQSGALRTDTQYF.

CDR3 nucleotide sequence: TGTGCCAGCAGCCCCTGGACACCCAGCTCCTACGAGCAGTACTTC. Translating it yields CASSPWTPSSYEQYF. The V and J genes are TRBV11-1 and TRBJ2-7, with a weak D call TRBD1 (5 bases). There are 15 residues in the CDR3. Germline values: CDR1 SGHAT, CDR2 FQDESV (reference sequence). V was pared by 5 bases and J by 0 bases, with 14 bases between.

This clonotype was seen once. The chain couples TRBV20-1 to TRBJ2-6; unclear D gene. The germline gives CDR1 DFQATT, CDR2 SNEGSKA (reference sequence). V lost 6 bases to trimming and J lost 0 bases, with 9 bases between them. The CDR3 consists of 14 residues. CDR3 bases: TGCAGTGCAACAGCAGTCTCTGGGGCCAACGTCCTGACTTTC. Encoded protein: CSATAVSGANVLTF.

The chain joins TRBV10-1 to TRBJ1-2; D is unclear. The V gene lost 2 bases and the J gene lost 2 bases, with 6 bases spanning the gap. CDR1 and CDR2 from the germline V gene are WNHNN and SYGVQD (reference sequence). The CDR3 is 13 amino acids. CDR3 protein: CASSEKPNYGYTF. As DNA, the CDR3 is TGCGCCAGCAGTGAGAAACCGAACTATGGCTACACCTTC.